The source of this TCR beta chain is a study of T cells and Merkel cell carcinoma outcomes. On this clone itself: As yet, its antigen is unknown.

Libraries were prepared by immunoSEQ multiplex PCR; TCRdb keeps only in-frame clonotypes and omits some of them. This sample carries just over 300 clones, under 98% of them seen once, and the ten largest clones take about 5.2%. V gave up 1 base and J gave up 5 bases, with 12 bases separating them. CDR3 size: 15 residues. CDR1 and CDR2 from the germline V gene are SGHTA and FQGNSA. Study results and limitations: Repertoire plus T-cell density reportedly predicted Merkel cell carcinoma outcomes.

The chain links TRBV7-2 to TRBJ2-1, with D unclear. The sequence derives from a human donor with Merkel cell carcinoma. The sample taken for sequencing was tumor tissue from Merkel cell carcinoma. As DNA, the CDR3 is TGTGCCAGCAGCTTAGAAATCGTTCCGAACAATGAGCAGTTCTTC. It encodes CASSLEIVPNNEQFF. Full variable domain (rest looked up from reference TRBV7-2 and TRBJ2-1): GAGVSQSPSNKVTEKGKDVELRCDPISGHTALYWYRQSLGQGLEFLIYFQGNSAPDKSGLPSDRFSAERTGGSVSTLTIQRTQQEDSAVYLCASSLEIVPNNEQFFGPGTRLTVL.